The 28 T cell receptor beta chains given below trace back to one sample, sequenced in a study of OX40 agonist ivuxolimab in advanced cancers. Generated by immunoSEQ multiplex PCR, the TCRdb table keeps only in-frame clones and is missing some. The top ten hold 20% to 25% of the sample, which has under 35,000 clones, roughly 87% seen once. This specimen consisted of CD4+ or CD8+ T cells sorted from blood, obtained in a trial of the OX40 agonist ivuxolimab. Receptor source: an adult with an advanced solid tumor such as melanoma, head and neck, liver or kidney cancer.

The V call is TRBV30, the J call TRBJ1-4; D gene ambiguous. Germline V gene data show CDR1 as GTSNPN and CDR2 as SVGIG (reference sequence). The CDR3 totals 13 residues. The V and J ends lost 3 bases and 1 base respectively, with 6 bases between them. In DNA, the CDR3 is TGTGCCTGGAGCGGCGTAACTAATGAAAAACTGTTTTTT. Its translation: CAWSGVTNEKLFF. The entire variable domain, with the rest obtained from reference TRBV30 and TRBJ1-4, is as follows: SQTIHQWPATLVQPVGSPLSLECTVEGTSNPNLYWYRQAAGRGLQLLFYSVGIGQISSEVPQNLSASRPQDRQFILSSKKLLLSDSGFYLCAWSGVTNEKLFFGSGTQLSVL.

CDR3 sequence reads: CASSQGQGPEAFF. The DNA of the CDR3 is TGCGCCAGCAGCCAAGGACAGGGCCCTGAAGCTTTCTTT. The V gene is TRBV4-1, the J gene TRBJ1-1; 7 nucleotides agree with TRBD1. The CDR3 is made up of 13 amino acids. The germline V gene has CDR1 MGHRA and CDR2 YSYEKL. Trimming removed 1 base from V and 6 bases from J; junction bases left unmatched: 2.

The chain couples TRBV6-5 to TRBJ1-2; 7 bases line up with TRBD1. V shed 1 base, J shed 7 bases, and the junction held 6 bases outside the gene matches. This CDR3 comprises 14 residues. The germline gives CDR1 MNHEY, CDR2 SVGAGI. CDR3 sequence (DNA): TGTGCCAGCAGTTACTATACAGGGGAGGCTGGCTACACCTTC. As protein: CASSYYTGEAGYTF.

The chain combines TRBV28 with TRBJ2-1; 11 bases map to TRBD2. Germline trimming cut 10 bases from V and 4 bases from J; bases unmatched to any gene: 6. The CDR3 runs 14 residues. Germline CDR1 and CDR2: MDHEN and SYDVKM. CDR3 in DNA: TGTGCCATTACTAGCGGGAGTATGTACAATGAGCAGTTCTTC. Amino acids: CAITSGSMYNEQFF.

The chain has TRBV4-2 and TRBJ1-6; D ambiguous. The CDR3 has 14 residues. Looked up from germline, CDR1 is LGHNA and CDR2 is YNFKEQ. Trimming shortened V by 4 bases and J by 5 bases, and 9 bases separated the two germline ends. For the CDR3, the DNA is TGTGCCAGCAGCCCGAGTCTCGATAATTCACCCCTCCACTTT. Translation: CASSPSLDNSPLHF.

The chain has TRBV9 and TRBJ1-3; TRBD1 might be the D (6 bases). The germline V and J ends were trimmed by 1 base and 2 bases, with 10 bases remaining between them. Per germline, CDR1 SGDLS and CDR2 YYNGEE. This CDR3 has 15 amino acids. The CDR3 loop is CASSVLGQTGNTIYF. In DNA, the CDR3 is TGTGCCAGCAGCGTACTAGGACAGACTGGAAACACCATATATTTT.

The chain joins TRBV7-7 to TRBJ1-4; D uncertain. This CDR3 is built from 13 residues. Trimming took off 5 bases at V and 5 bases at J, with 9 bases between the two ends. Germline assignment: CDR1 SSHAT and CDR2 FNYEAQ (reference sequence). CDR3 region: CASSRAPNEKLFF. Here the CDR3 DNA reads TGTGCCAGCAGCCGGGCCCCCAATGAAAAACTGTTTTTT.

Of note for this clone: Different DNA sequences within this sample yield the same CDR3. The chain has TRBV5-1 and TRBJ1-1; D not certain. Germline V CDR1 and CDR2: SGHRS, YFSETQ. The CDR3 has 13 amino acids. The V end lost 0 bases, the J end lost 1 base, and 4 bases lay between the germline ends. This chain's CDR3 is CASSLGGNTEAFF. DNA of the CDR3: TGCGCCAGCAGCTTGGGGGGGAACACTGAAGCTTTCTTT.

The V gene is TRBV2, the J gene TRBJ2-3; 12 bases are a match to TRBD1. J gave up 7 bases and V 6 bases, and 8 bases lay outside the gene matches. The CDR3 consists of 15 residues. The V gene's germline CDR1 is SNHLY and CDR2 FYNNEI. CDR3 coding DNA: TGTGCCAGCAGGGTTCCGGGACAGGGGGCTTATACGCAGTATTTT. This codes for CASRVPGQGAYTQYF.

The V and J genes are TRBV30 and TRBJ2-5; 13 bases agree with TRBD2. The J call could be wrong; TRBJ2-7 is a better fit for the DNA end. CDR3 length: 15 residues. In germline, CDR1 is GTSNPN, CDR2 SVGIG (reference sequence). CDR3 bases: TGTGCCTGGAGTTTTCCGGGACTAGCGGGAACCGAGCAGTACTTC. As protein: CAWSFPGLAGTEQYF.

The chain is built from TRBV10-2 and TRBJ2-3; 7 positions match TRBD1. V was clipped by 6 bases and J by 4 bases; unmatched bases: 7. CDR1 WSHSY and CDR2 SAAADI come from the germline V gene. This CDR3 region has 14 residues. In nucleotides, the CDR3 is TGCGCCAGCAGACCGACAGGGTCCGCAGATACGCAGTATTTT. It encodes CASRPTGSADTQYF.

V gene TRBV11-2 combines with J gene TRBJ2-5; a possible D gene is TRBD1 (6 bases). Per germline, CDR1 SGHAT and CDR2 FQNNGV. This CDR3 is 15 amino acids long. The V and J ends lost 0 bases and 1 base respectively, with 9 bases between them. The CDR3 loop is CASSLELGAQETQYF. CDR3 DNA: TGTGCCAGCAGCTTAGAACTGGGGGCCCAAGAGACCCAGTACTTC.

This clone showed up just once. The chain links TRBV7-2 to TRBJ1-2; 9 bases agree with TRBD1. The CDR3 contains 13 residues. The germline V gene encodes CDR1 SGHTA and CDR2 FQGNSA. V lost 3 bases, J lost 8 bases, and 4 bases stayed unmatched. CDR3 nucleotides: TGTGCCAGCAGCTTCAGGACAGGGGAGGGCTACACCTTC. It codes for CASSFRTGEGYTF.

The CDR3 sequence is CASSLEGETQYF. In DNA form, the CDR3 reads TGTGCCAGCAGCTTGGAGGGGGAGACCCAGTACTTC. The chain recombines TRBV5-4 with TRBJ2-5, with D perhaps matching TRBD1 (5 bases). V lost 0 bases and J 5 bases, leaving 5 bases between the germline ends. Germline V gene sequence: CDR1 SGHNT, CDR2 YYREEE (reference sequence). The CDR3 is made up of 12 amino acids.

V is TRBV6-6 and J is TRBJ2-2, with D unclear. The germline V gene has CDR1 MNHNY and CDR2 SVGAGI (reference sequence). Trimming cost V 2 bases and J 2 bases, with 3 bases left between them. The CDR3 is 13 amino acids. CDR3 DNA: TGTGCCAGCAGTTACGCTAACACCGGGGAGCTGTTTTTT. Translated, it gives CASSYANTGELFF.

V is TRBV5-1 and J is TRBJ1-1, with D maybe TRBD1 (5 bases). The germline CDR1 and CDR2 sequences are SGHRS and YFSETQ. V lost 0 bases and J lost 3, with 27 bases in between. This CDR3 has 20 amino acids. CDR3 in amino acids: CASSLGRLRTLLGTDTEAFF. CDR3 DNA sequence: TGCGCCAGCAGCTTGGGGAGACTTAGGACCCTACTAGGGACGGACACTGAAGCTTTCTTT.

This sequence joins TRBV6-5 and TRBJ2-2, with 8 bases fitting TRBD1. V was pared by 7 bases and J by 6 bases, with 7 bases of the junction left unmatched. The CDR3 is 14 amino acids. The germline V gene encodes CDR1 MNHEY and CDR2 SVGAGI. CDR3 DNA sequence: TGTGCCAGCAAAGAACAGGGGGTACCCGGGGAGCTGTTTTTT. It translates to CASKEQGVPGELFF.

The V call is TRBV29-1, the J call TRBJ2-7; D ambiguous. The CDR3 is 13 amino acids. Trimming pared 7 bases from V and 0 bases from J, leaving 13 bases between. The germline V gene has CDR1 SQVTM and CDR2 ANQGSEA. The CDR3 is CSAHTMSSYEQYF. In DNA form, the CDR3 reads TGCAGCGCCCACACGATGAGCTCCTACGAGCAGTACTTC.

The chain employs TRBV4-3 and TRBJ2-3; weak D call: TRBD2 (5 bases). V gave up 4 bases and J gave up 0 bases, with 14 bases separating them. The CDR3 covers 16 residues. CDR1 is LGHNA and CDR2 is YSLEER in the germline V gene. This chain's CDR3 is CASSPRAETSTDTQYF. The CDR3 DNA is TGCGCCAGCAGCCCCCGAGCGGAGACGAGCACAGATACGCAGTATTTT.

The rearrangement uses TRBV21-1 and TRBJ2-3; the table's D gene call, TRBD2, was not cross checked with the DNA. TRBV21-1 is recorded as a pseudogene. The CDR3 covers 12 residues. The CDR3 is CASRREGVAKYF. CDR3 in DNA: TGTGCCAGCAGAAGGGAGGGGGTAGCAAAGTATTTT.

The chain has TRBV7-2 and TRBJ1-2, with 9 positions matching TRBD1. The CDR3 is 14 residues long. Germline-derived CDR1 and CDR2 are SGHTA and FQGNSA. V gave up 5 bases and J gave up 8 bases; unmatched junction bases: 9. CDR3 DNA sequence: TGTGCCAGCAGCCATACGACAGGGGGTAGGGGCTACACCTTC. Protein: CASSHTTGGRGYTF.

This chain joins TRBV7-9 and TRBJ2-7; 10 bases line up with TRBD1. Germline CDR1 SEHNR, CDR2 FQNEAQ (reference sequence). The CDR3 contains 14 residues. V trimming: 5 bases; J trimming: 3 bases; junction bases outside the gene matches: 4. Written as DNA, the CDR3 is TGTGCCAGCAGCACCCGGACAGGGGGCTACGAGCAGTACTTC. Its protein is CASSTRTGGYEQYF.

V gene TRBV5-4 combines with J gene TRBJ1-2; weak D call: TRBD1 (5 bases). Germline V gives CDR1 SGHNT, CDR2 YYREEE (reference sequence). CDR3 length equals 14 residues. Trimming removed 3 bases from V and 8 bases from J, with 17 bases in between. The CDR3 region has the DNA TGTGCCAGCAGCTATCCGGGACGGGGAGGGGGCTACACCTTC. Its protein product is CASSYPGRGGGYTF. The whole variable domain, remainder taken from reference TRBV5-4 and TRBJ1-2, is ETGVTQSPTHLIKTRGQQVTLRCSSQSGHNTVSWYQQALGQGPQFIFQYYREEENGRGNFPPRFSGLQFPNYSSELNVNALELDDSALYLCASSYPGRGGGYTFGSGTRLTVV.

This clone came up once. The rearrangement joins TRBV7-2 to TRBJ1-6; D remains ambiguous. This CDR3 spans 14 amino acids. V dropped 6 bases and J dropped 7 bases, with 13 bases sitting between them. In germline, CDR1 is SGHTA, CDR2 FQGNSA. The CDR3 protein is CASRYPLPNSPLHF. The CDR3 region has the DNA TGTGCCAGCAGGTACCCCCTGCCGAATTCACCCCTCCACTTT.

The chain links TRBV13 to TRBJ2-5, with unresolved D. CDR1 and CDR2 from the germline V gene are PRHDT and FYEKMQ (reference sequence). The CDR3 covers 13 residues. V lost 1 base, J lost 5 bases, and 8 bases lay in between. DNA of the CDR3: TGTGCCAGCAGCTTAGATGAGGCGGAGACCCAGTACTTC. This gives the protein CASSLDEAETQYF.

This clone turned up a few times. The CDR3 spells CASSRRDEQFF. As DNA, the CDR3 is TGTGCCAGCAGTCGCCGGGATGAGCAGTTCTTC. The rearrangement links TRBV2 to TRBJ2-1; D uncertain. The CDR3 has 11 amino acids. Germline assignment: CDR1 SNHLY and CDR2 FYNNEI. Trimming took off 5 bases at V and 8 bases at J, with 7 bases between the two ends. The full variable domain, in which reference TRBV2 and TRBJ2-1 provide the parts outside the CDR3, is EPEVTQTPSHQVTQMGQEVILRCVPISNHLYFYWYRQILGQKVEFLVSFYNNEISEKSEIFDDQFSVERPDGSNFTLKIRSTKLEDSAMYFCASSRRDEQFFGPGTRLTVL.

Regarding this clone: Its ends do not fully match the called genes, so a read error is possible. The chain uses TRBV19 and TRBJ2-7; 9 nucleotides line up with TRBD2. Germline CDR1 and CDR2: LNHDA and SQIVND (reference sequence). The CDR3 covers 16 residues. CDR3 in amino acids: CTSSIGVAGETYEQYF. The DNA for the CDR3 is TGTACCAGTAGTATAGGCGTAGCGGGAGAAACCTACGAGCAGTACTTC.

The V call is TRBV6-5, the J call TRBJ1-2; D is undetermined. Germline V gene sequence: CDR1 MNHEY, CDR2 SVGAGI. The CDR3 is made up of 13 amino acids. Trimming removed 4 bases at V and 4 bases at J, with 10 bases between. CDR3 sequence: CASSSIGGYGYTF. Here the CDR3 DNA reads TGTGCCAGCAGTTCCATAGGCGGCTATGGCTACACCTTC.